This T cell receptor beta chain was observed in a study of metastatic and nonmetastatic thyroid tumors. Study summary: Malignant and benign thyroid patients had repertoires compared in peripheral blood and tumor or nodule tissue.

Findings of the study overall: Reports indicated that malignant thyroid tumors showed significantly higher TCR beta diversity than benign nodules did, in blood and tumor.

This clone has a count of ten or more. Its specificity is not known. Thyroid surgery took place with no prior treatment in any patient. In the source study's methods: CDR3 was compared across clinicopathological groups, and the resulting differences were used to build a distant-metastasis classifier for papillary thyroid cancer. TCRdb recomputed clones from the PCR reads via MiXCR. The V and J calls were not made by the authors but by TCRdb's processing. The table records fewer than 25,000 clones, about 14% of them present only once. The source is a female donor with papillary thyroid cancer or a benign thyroid nodule (not recorded which). Some clones in this sample may be carry-over from other donors' samples. Sequenced: blood.

The CDR3 reads CASSSGGFETQYF. DNA of the CDR3: TGTGCCAGCAGCTCAGGGGGCTTTGAGACCCAGTACTTC. This chain connects TRBV11-2 to TRBJ2-5; 8 bases line up with TRBD1. This CDR3 spans 13 amino acids. Unmatched junction bases numbered 3, after V lost 4 bases and J lost 5 bases. Germline values: CDR1 SGHAT, CDR2 FQNNGV.